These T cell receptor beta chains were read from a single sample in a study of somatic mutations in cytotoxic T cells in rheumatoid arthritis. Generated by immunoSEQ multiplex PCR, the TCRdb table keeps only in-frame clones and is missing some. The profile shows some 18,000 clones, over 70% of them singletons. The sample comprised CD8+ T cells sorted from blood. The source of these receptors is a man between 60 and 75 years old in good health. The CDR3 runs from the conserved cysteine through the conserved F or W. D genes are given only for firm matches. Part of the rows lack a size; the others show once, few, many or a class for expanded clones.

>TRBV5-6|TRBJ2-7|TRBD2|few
CASSLAGTRDEQYF
TGTGCCAGCAGCTTGGCCGGGACTAGGGACGAGCAGTACTTC
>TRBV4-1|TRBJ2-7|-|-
CASSKDRSYEQYF
TGCGCCAGCAGCAAGGACAGATCCTACGAGCAGTACTTC
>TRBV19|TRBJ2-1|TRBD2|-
CASSYTSGAYNEQFF
TGTGCCAGTAGTTACACTAGCGGGGCCTACAATGAGCAGTTCTTC
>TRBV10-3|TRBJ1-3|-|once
CAISESMGRFRAGNTIYF
TGTGCCATCAGTGAGTCGATGGGGCGGTTCAGGGCTGGAAACACCATATATTTT
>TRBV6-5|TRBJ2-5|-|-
CASSYRTVQETQYF
TGTGCCAGCAGTTACCGTACAGTCCAAGAGACCCAGTACTTC
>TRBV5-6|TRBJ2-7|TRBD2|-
CASSSGGETYEQYF
TGTGCCAGCAGTAGCGGGGGGGAAACCTACGAGCAGTACTTC
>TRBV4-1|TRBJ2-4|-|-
CASSQERLAKNIQYF
TGCGCCAGCAGCCAAGAGCGGCTAGCCAAAAACATTCAGTACTTC
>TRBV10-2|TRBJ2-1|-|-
CASSGGGGLGNEQFF
TGCGCCAGCAGTGGCGGTGGGGGCCTAGGCAATGAGCAGTTCTTC
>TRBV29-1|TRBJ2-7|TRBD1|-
CSVEDSGGYEQYF
TGCAGCGTTGAAGATTCAGGGGGCTACGAGCAGTACTTC
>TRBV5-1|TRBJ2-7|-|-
CASSDRDLVSLYEQYF
TGCGCCAGCAGCGACCGGGACTTAGTCAGTCTCTACGAGCAGTACTTC
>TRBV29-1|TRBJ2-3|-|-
CSMGGRWTDTQYF
TGCAGCATGGGGGGGCGATGGACAGATACGCAGTATTTT
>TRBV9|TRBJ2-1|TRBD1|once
CASREKQGNEQFF
TGTGCCAGCAGAGAAAAACAGGGGAATGAGCAGTTCTTC
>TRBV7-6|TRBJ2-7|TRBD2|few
CASSLEISGSYEQYF
TGTGCCAGCAGCTTAGAAATTAGCGGGAGCTACGAGCAGTACTTC
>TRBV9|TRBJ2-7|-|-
CASSVGYRDYEQNF
TGTGCCAGCAGCGTAGGATACAGGGATTACGAGCAGAACTTC
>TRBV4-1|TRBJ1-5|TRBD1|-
CASSQDLDRGYQPQHF
TGCGCCAGCAGCCAAGATCTAGACAGGGGCTATCAGCCCCAGCATTTT
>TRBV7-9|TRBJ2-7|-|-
CASSLEEGRWEQYF
TGTGCCAGCAGCTTAGAGGAGGGGCGATGGGAGCAGTACTTC
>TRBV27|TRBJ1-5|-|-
CASTPFGGGINQPQHF
TGTGCCAGCACCCCCTTTGGGGGAGGGATCAATCAGCCCCAGCATTTT
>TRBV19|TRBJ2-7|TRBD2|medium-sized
CASSYTSGRDEQYF
TGTGCCAGTAGTTACACTAGCGGGAGGGACGAGCAGTACTTC
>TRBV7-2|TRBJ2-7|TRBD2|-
CASTPTSGRAVQYF
TGTGCCAGCACCCCGACTAGCGGGAGGGCTGTGCAGTACTTC
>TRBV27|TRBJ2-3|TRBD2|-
CASSLQLSGTLDTQYF
TGTGCCAGCAGTTTACAACTTAGCGGGACTTTAGATACGCAGTATTTT
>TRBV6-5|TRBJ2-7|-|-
CASSYSLTANEQYF
TGTGCCAGCAGTTACTCGTTGACAGCTAACGAGCAGTACTTC
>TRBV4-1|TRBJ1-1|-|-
CASSQVAGVVEAFF
TGCGCCAGCAGCCAAGTTGCAGGGGTGGTTGAAGCTTTCTTT
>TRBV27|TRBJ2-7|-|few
CASSIRQSYEQYF
TGTGCCAGCAGCATTCGACAGTCCTACGAGCAGTACTTC
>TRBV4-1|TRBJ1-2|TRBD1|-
CASSQDPGTGDGYTF
TGCGCCAGCAGCCAAGATCCCGGGACAGGGGATGGCTACACCTTC
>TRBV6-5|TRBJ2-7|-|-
CASSYSAHEQYF
TGTGCCAGCAGTTACTCGGCCCACGAGCAGTACTTC
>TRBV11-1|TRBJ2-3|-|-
CASSSGTGLTDTQYF
TGTGCCAGCAGCTCCGGGACTGGCTTAACAGATACGCAGTATTTT
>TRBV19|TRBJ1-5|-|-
CASSILRTLDNQPQHF
TGTGCCAGTAGTATACTACGGACACTGGACAATCAGCCCCAGCATTTT
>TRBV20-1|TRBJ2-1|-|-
CSASHNEQFF
TGCAGTGCTTCTCACAATGAGCAGTTCTTC
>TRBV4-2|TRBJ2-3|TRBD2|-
CASSQEGLAGTDTQYF
TGTGCCAGCAGCCAAGAGGGCCTAGCGGGGACAGATACGCAGTATTTT
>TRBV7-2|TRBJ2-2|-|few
CASSFPGVGAANTGELFF
TGTGCCAGCAGCTTCCCCGGGGTGGGGGCCGCTAACACCGGGGAGCTGTTTTTT
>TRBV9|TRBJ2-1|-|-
CASSDSYNEQFF
TGTGCCAGCAGCGACAGCTACAATGAGCAGTTCTTC
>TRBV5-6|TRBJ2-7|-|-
CASSLGQGNSYEQYF
TGTGCCAGCAGCTTGGGGCAGGGGAATTCCTACGAGCAGTACTTC
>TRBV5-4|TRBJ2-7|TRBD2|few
CASSLGGLESYEQYF
TGTGCCAGCAGCTTGGGAGGACTAGAGTCCTACGAGCAGTACTTC
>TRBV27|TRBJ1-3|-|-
CASSWTRGPGNTIYF
TGTGCCAGCAGTTGGACTAGAGGCCCTGGAAACACCATATATTTT
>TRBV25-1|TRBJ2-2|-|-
CASIPQGPQNTGELFF
TGTGCCAGCATCCCACAGGGTCCCCAAAACACCGGGGAGCTGTTTTTT
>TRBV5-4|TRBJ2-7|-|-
CASTQGRGLLYEQYF
TGTGCCAGCACCCAGGGGCGCGGTCTACTCTACGAGCAGTACTTC
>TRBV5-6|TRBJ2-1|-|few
CASSFGSEQFF
TGTGCCAGCAGCTTTGGTAGTGAGCAGTTCTTC
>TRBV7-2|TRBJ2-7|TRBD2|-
CASSLESGSSHEQYF
TGTGCCAGCAGCTTAGAAAGCGGGAGTTCCCACGAGCAGTACTTC
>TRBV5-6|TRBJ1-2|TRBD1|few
CASSYPPGGDGYTF
TGTGCCAGCAGCTATCCTCCAGGGGGCGATGGCTACACCTTC
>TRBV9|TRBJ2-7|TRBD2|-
CASSVGGTTHEEQYF
TGTGCCAGCAGCGTAGGGGGGACTACCCATGAGGAGCAGTACTTC
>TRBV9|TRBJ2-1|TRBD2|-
CASSDRGTSGRRTYNEQFF
TGTGCCAGCAGCGACAGGGGGACTAGCGGGAGAAGAACCTACAATGAGCAGTTCTTC
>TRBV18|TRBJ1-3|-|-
CASSPRDSGNTIYF
TGTGCCAGCTCACCACGCGACTCTGGAAACACCATATATTTT
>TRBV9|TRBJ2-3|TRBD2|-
CASSAGLAGPSTDTQYF
TGTGCCAGCAGCGCGGGACTAGCGGGTCCTAGCACAGATACGCAGTATTTT
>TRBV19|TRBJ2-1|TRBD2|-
CASRISGTSYNEQFF
TGTGCCAGTAGGATTAGCGGGACCTCCTACAATGAGCAGTTCTTC
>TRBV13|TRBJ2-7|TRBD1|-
CASSPRQGAYEQYF
TGTGCCAGCAGCCCCAGACAGGGCGCCTACGAGCAGTACTTC
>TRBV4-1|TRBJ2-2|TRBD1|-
CASSPRGQWTGELFF
TGCGCCAGCAGCCCTCGGGGACAGTGGACCGGGGAGCTGTTTTTT